The entry below gives a single TCR beta chain sequence along with its context. The CDR3 extends over 16 amino acids. Losses at the gene ends were 4 bases for V and 5 bases for J; bases not matched to a gene: 12. Germline V lookup: CDR1 SGDLS, CDR2 YYNGEE. TCRdb's table, derived via immunoSEQ multiplex PCR, lists solely in-frame clones and lacks some. The sample holds under 6,000 clones, around 94% seen once. This record comes from a study of pediatric ulcerative colitis. The sequencing input was blood. This clonotype was sampled from a boy aged 10-17 years who was a control in a study of pediatric ulcerative colitis. V is TRBV9 and J is TRBJ2-1; 7 bases agree with TRBD2. CDR3 sequence reads: CASSPHLREFNNEQFF. The DNA for the CDR3 is TGTGCCAGCAGCCCCCACTTGCGGGAGTTTAACAATGAGCAGTTCTTC.